This entry lists 21 T cell receptor beta chains sequenced from one sample in a study of regulatory T cells in long-lasting Graves disease (dated by TCRdb to the early 2020s). Libraries were built with multiplex PCR. Instrument on record: Illumina HiSeq 4000. CDR3 regions were amplified by Arm-PCR with iRepertoire HTBI primers to construct TCR beta libraries. TCRdb trimmed public reads at Q25 via fastp, called clones via MiXCR and kept in-frame beta chains. Each CDR3 protein appears once, grouped with its most common genes and DNA. This sample has 600,000 to 800,000 distinct CDR3 sequences in its table, and around 30% of those were observed once. The top ten constitute around 42% of the sample. Read against the paper, the sample's time point label means: persistent/refractory GD, antithyroid drugs over 5 years with positive TRAb. RNA was extracted from PBMCs in TRIzol for both TCR sequencing and RNA sequencing.

The material was peripheral blood mononuclear cells (PBMCs), obtained when the disease was refractory, from a patient treated with antithyroid drugs. Source of these receptors: a female donor with Graves disease.

The sample holds a few counts of this clonotype. The rearrangement uses TRBV7-2 and TRBJ2-2, with D possibly TRBD2 on 5 matching bases. Trimming cost V 4 bases and J 4 bases, with 13 bases left between them. Germline CDR1 SGHTA, CDR2 FQGNSA. The CDR3 is 15 residues long. This CDR3 is CASSWSRGRTGELFF. CDR3 nucleotides: TGTGCCAGCAGCTGGTCGAGAGGGCGCACCGGGGAGCTGTTTTTT. Using reference TRBV7-2 and TRBJ2-2 for the parts outside the CDR3, the full variable domain is GAGVSQSPSNKVTEKGKDVELRCDPISGHTALYWYRQSLGQGLEFLIYFQGNSAPDKSGLPSDRFSAERTGGSVSTLTIQRTQQEDSAVYLCASSWSRGRTGELFFGEGSRLTVL.

This clonotype has a handful of counts. The CDR3 spells CAWAGRSNQPQHF. The CDR3 DNA follows: TGTGCCTGGGCTGGACGGAGCAATCAGCCCCAGCATTTT. The chain combines TRBV30 with TRBJ1-5; D unresolved. Trimming took 5 bases from V and 1 from J, leaving 9 bases between them. This CDR3 has 13 residues. In germline, CDR1 is GTSNPN, CDR2 SVGIG (reference sequence).

The J gene is TRBJ2-1, the V gene TRBV10-3, with 7 bases that match TRBD2. CDR1 and CDR2 (germline): ENHRY, SYGVKD. V dropped 6 bases and J dropped 7; count of bases not matched to a gene: 6. The CDR3 has 13 amino acids. This chain's CDR3 is CAIRDRLANEQFF. DNA for the CDR3: TGTGCCATCAGGGACCGACTAGCTAATGAGCAGTTCTTC.

Only a few counts were recorded for this clonotype. J is TRBJ1-2 and V is TRBV27; 8 bases map to TRBD1. CDR1 is MNHEY and CDR2 is SMNVEV in the germline V gene (reference sequence). Unmatched junction bases numbered 8, after V lost 6 bases and J lost 8 bases. The CDR3 has 13 amino acids. This chain's CDR3 is CASRRTGSGGYTF. CDR3 in DNA: TGTGCCAGCAGGCGGACAGGGTCGGGCGGCTACACCTTC.

This clonotype was counted only a few times. The chain uses TRBV30 and TRBJ2-7, with 8 bases fitting TRBD1. J lost 8 bases, V lost 7 bases, and 4 bases had no gene match. There are 10 residues in the CDR3. The germline V gene encodes CDR1 GTSNPN and CDR2 SVGIG (reference sequence). The CDR3 loop is CALDRVKQYF. In DNA, the CDR3 is TGTGCCTTGGACAGGGTCAAGCAGTACTTC.

This clonotype was counted only a few times. The chain employs TRBV29-1 and TRBJ2-7; 9 nucleotides agree with TRBD2. Germline CDR1 SQVTM, CDR2 ANQGSEA. Trimming took 1 base from V and 4 from J; bases not matched to a gene: 8. The CDR3 spans 15 residues. For the CDR3, the DNA is TGCAGCGTTGAAGGGTACAGCGGGAGGTCTTACGAGCAGTACTTC. It is translated as CSVEGYSGRSYEQYF.

The V and J genes are TRBV6-1 and TRBJ1-6; 7 nucleotides match TRBD1. The germline CDR1 and CDR2 sequences are MNHNS and SASEGT. The length of the CDR3 is 14 residues. After removal of 5 bases from V and 9 bases from J, the junction contained 7 bases not matched to a gene. CDR3 coding DNA: TGTGCCAGCAGTCAGGGACAGTGGGGTTCACCCCTCCACTTT. It translates to CASSQGQWGSPLHF.

This clonotype was observed at least ten times. The CDR3 coding sequence is TGTGCCAGCAGTTTAGCGGAGGGTATTAGGAACTACGAGCAGTACTTC. Translation: CASSLAEGIRNYEQYF. The chain recombines TRBV12-3 or TRBV12-4 with TRBJ2-7, with a possible D match to TRBD2 (6 bases). Trimming took off 0 bases at V and 3 bases at J, with 15 bases between the two ends. The CDR3 is made up of 16 amino acids.

This chain uses TRBV27 with TRBJ1-6, with D perhaps matching TRBD1 (6 bases). The germline CDR1 and CDR2 sequences are MNHEY and SMNVEV (reference sequence). Trimming removed 7 bases from V and 7 bases from J, with 8 bases in between. This CDR3 is 12 amino acids long. CDR3 protein: CASKGGNSPLHF. Written as DNA, the CDR3 is TGTGCCAGCAAGGGGGGCAATTCACCCCTCCACTTT.

The rearrangement joins TRBV6-2 or TRBV6-3 to TRBJ1-2; perhaps TRBD1 as D (5 bases). CDR3 length equals 13 residues. The V end lost 0 bases, the J end lost 7 bases, and 9 bases lay between the germline ends. From germline, CDR1 is MNHEY and CDR2 SVGEGT. The CDR3 DNA sequence: TGTGCCAGCAGTTACTCGAGCGGGACTGGCTACACCTTC. This translates into CASSYSSGTGYTF.

This clonotype occurred a few times. The J gene is TRBJ1-1, the V gene TRBV27; D ambiguous. The CDR3 is 15 residues long. V lost 3 bases to trimming and J lost 0 bases, with 11 bases between them. Germline V CDR1 and CDR2: MNHEY, SMNVEV (reference sequence). The CDR3 nucleotides are TGTGCCAGCAGTTTCGGCTGGGATCTGAACACTGAAGCTTTCTTT. Translation: CASSFGWDLNTEAFF.

The gene calls are TRBV20-1 and TRBJ1-1; 7 bases match TRBD1. The trim removed 3 bases at V and 0 bases at J, leaving 16 bases unmatched. The CDR3 extends over 18 amino acids. Looked up from germline, CDR1 is DFQATT and CDR2 is SNEGSKA (reference sequence). CDR3 sequence: CSARAPRQGELLNTEAFF. CDR3 nucleotide sequence: TGCAGTGCTAGGGCGCCCAGACAGGGAGAATTATTGAACACTGAAGCTTTCTTT.

This clonotype was seen only a few times. The V and J genes are TRBV10-3 and TRBJ2-5; D unresolved. CDR1 is ENHRY, CDR2 SYGVKD, per germline. V lost 0 bases to trimming and J lost 5 bases, with 13 bases between them. The CDR3 extends over 15 amino acids. For the CDR3, the DNA is TGTGCCATCAGTGAGTCACGACTTAGGCCGGAGACCCAGTACTTC. Residues: CAISESRLRPETQYF.

The V and J genes are TRBV11-2 and TRBJ2-7; D gene ambiguous. Per germline, CDR1 SGHAT and CDR2 FQNNGV. Between the trimmed V and J ends, which lost 4 bases and 2 bases, there was a span of 6 bases. This CDR3 spans 12 amino acids. CDR3 in amino acids: CASSSVAYEQYF. CDR3 in DNA: TGTGCCAGCAGCTCCGTGGCCTACGAGCAGTACTTC.

This clonotype occurred many times. The rearrangement uses TRBV18 and TRBJ2-7, with 10 bases lining up with TRBD2. The CDR3 contains 17 residues. CDR1 and CDR2 (germline): KGHSH, LQKENI. With 3 bases clipped from V and 3 bases from J, the junction kept 11 bases outside the gene matches. The CDR3 reads CASSPKSRTSGNYEQYF. CDR3 nucleotides: TGTGCCAGCTCACCTAAGTCGCGTACTAGCGGGAACTACGAGCAGTACTTC.

There are a few counts of this clonotype. V usage is TRBV6-5 and J usage is TRBJ2-5; D not resolved. The germline gives CDR1 MNHEY, CDR2 SVGAGI. With 4 bases removed from V and 6 bases from J, the gap between germline ends came to 18 bases. The CDR3 totals 15 residues. CDR3 amino acids: CASSSRPIGEKTQYF. As DNA, the CDR3 is TGTGCCAGCAGTTCCAGACCCATTGGAGAGAAGACCCAGTACTTC.

The rearrangement joins TRBV19 to TRBJ2-2; 8 nucleotides line up with TRBD2. This CDR3 spans 15 amino acids. Per the germline V gene, CDR1 is LNHDA and CDR2 is SQIVND (reference sequence). Trimming cost V 3 bases and J 1 base; bases outside gene matches: 1. CDR3 bases: TGTGCCAGTAGTATTAGCGGGAAGAACACCGGGGAGCTGTTTTTT. Its protein product is CASSISGKNTGELFF.

The gene calls are TRBV14 and TRBJ2-5; tentative D call: TRBD1 (5 bases). The germline V and J ends were trimmed by 2 bases and 1 base, with 14 bases remaining between them. Germline V gene lookup returns CDR1 SGHDN and CDR2 FVKESK. This CDR3 comprises 16 residues. CDR3 sequence reads: CASSQRPQGFQETQYF. The CDR3 DNA is TGTGCCAGCAGCCAAAGGCCCCAGGGCTTCCAAGAGACCCAGTACTTC.

This clonotype was seen ten or more times. The chain joins TRBV5-5 to TRBJ1-1, with D uncertain. The V and J ends lost 5 bases and 1 base respectively, with 12 bases between them. This CDR3 has 14 residues. Germline loops: CDR1 SGHKS, CDR2 YYEKEE (reference sequence). CDR3: CASSLRAGNTEAFF. For the CDR3, the DNA is TGTGCCAGCAGTTTGCGGGCGGGGAACACTGAAGCTTTCTTT.

CDR3: CALARDRDNYGYTF. As DNA, the CDR3 is TGTGCCCTCGCCCGGGACAGGGATAACTATGGCTACACCTTC. The rearrangement uses TRBV30 and TRBJ1-2; 9 bases line up with TRBD1. Germline assignment: CDR1 GTSNPN and CDR2 SVGIG (reference sequence). CDR3 length equals 14 residues. The ends lost 8 bases at V and 1 base at J; junction bases unmatched: 8.

This clonotype has a handful of counts. V and J are TRBV30 and TRBJ2-7, with TRBD1 as a possible D gene (5 bases). The V gene lost 0 bases and the J gene lost 3 bases, with 6 bases spanning the gap. The CDR3 has 12 residues. From germline, CDR1 is GTSNPN and CDR2 SVGIG (reference sequence). The CDR3 protein is CAWSVGVYEQYF. Written as DNA, the CDR3 is TGTGCCTGGAGTGTAGGGGTCTACGAGCAGTACTTC. Complete variable domain (other parts from reference TRBV30 and TRBJ2-7): SQTIHQWPATLVQPVGSPLSLECTVEGTSNPNLYWYRQAAGRGLQLLFYSVGIGQISSEVPQNLSASRPQDRQFILSSKKLLLSDSGFYLCAWSVGVYEQYFGPGTRLTVT.